The clone carrying this T cell receptor beta chain appeared a single time. The data originate from a study of blood T cell repertoires in COVID-19. Across the study: PBMCs, B-cell-depleted T cells, or T cells provided the cDNA or gDNA that made up the material.

V lost 4 bases and J 5 bases, leaving 21 bases between the germline ends. This CDR3 comprises 16 residues. CDR1 and CDR2 from the germline V gene are SQVTM and ANQGSEA. Clinical history as reported by participants underpinned cohort assignment. The table came from immunoSEQ multiplex PCR; TCRdb's copy has only in-frame clones and leaves some out. The sample records about 200,000 clones, 70% to 85% being singletons. The sequencing input was PBMCs or T cells enriched from blood (not recorded which). This receptor was taken from a woman aged 55-69 years with acute COVID-19. This chain links TRBV29-1 with TRBJ2-1, with a tentative D call TRBD2 (6 bases). CDR3 sequence reads: CSVVGLWGTGNNEQFF. The CDR3 DNA reads as TGCAGCGTTGTGGGACTGTGGGGAACTGGAAACAATGAGCAGTTCTTC.